The TCR beta chain under discussion was sequenced for a study of blood T cell repertoires in COVID-19. Study context: In each case, the material was cDNA or gDNA derived from T cells, B-cell-depleted T cells, or PBMCs.

The CDR3 contains 11 residues. CDR1 and CDR2 (germline): DFQATT, SNEGSKA (reference sequence). V was shortened by 7 bases and J by 2 bases, with 8 bases between the two germline ends. Per the study methods: From reference gene primer amplification, estimates of nucleated cell counts were derived. Some clones are missing from TCRdb's copy, which holds only in-frame ones; the method was immunoSEQ multiplex PCR. V and J calls and clone size are copied from that table; D and trimming were computed from the DNA. Seen here are approximately 7,000 clones, roughly 86% observed once, and the top ten hold 22%.

This receptor was obtained from a human donor in a cohort sampled during active COVID-19. The specimen sequenced was peripheral blood. The chain uses TRBV20-1 and TRBJ1-2; D is undetermined. The CDR3: CSGSQNYGYTF. The CDR3, as DNA: TGCAGTGGATCACAGAACTATGGCTACACCTTC.